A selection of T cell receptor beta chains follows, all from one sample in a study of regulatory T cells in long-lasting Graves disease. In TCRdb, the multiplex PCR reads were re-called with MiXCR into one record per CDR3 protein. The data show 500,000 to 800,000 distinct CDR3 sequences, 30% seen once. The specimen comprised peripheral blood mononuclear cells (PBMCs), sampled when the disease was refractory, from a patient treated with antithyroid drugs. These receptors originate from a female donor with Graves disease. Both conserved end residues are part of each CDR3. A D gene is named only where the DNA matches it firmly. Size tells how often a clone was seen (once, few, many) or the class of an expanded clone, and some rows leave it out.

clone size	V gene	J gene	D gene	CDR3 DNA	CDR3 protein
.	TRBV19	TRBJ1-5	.	TGTGCCAGTAGTTGGGGCACAGGGAACAATCAGCCCCAGCATTTT	CASSWGTGNNQPQHF
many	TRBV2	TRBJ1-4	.	TGTGCCAGCAGTGAATTGGGGAATGAAAGACTGTTTTTT	CASSELGNERLFF
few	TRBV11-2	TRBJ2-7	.	TGTGCCAGCAGCTTAGAAAAACCCATTCCGAGACGGTACGAGCAGTACTTC	CASSLEKPIPRRYEQYF
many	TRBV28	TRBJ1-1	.	TGTGCCAGCAGTCCCTTCGGGGGCGCGTTCACTGAAGCTTTCTTT	CASSPFGGAFTEAFF
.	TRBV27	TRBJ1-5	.	TGTGCCAGCAGTTTATTTGAGGGAACGGATCAGCCCCAGCATTTT	CASSLFEGTDQPQHF
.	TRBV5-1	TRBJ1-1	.	TGCGCCAGCAGCTTGGAGCGTATTCCAGGGGAAGCTTTCTTT	CASSLERIPGEAFF
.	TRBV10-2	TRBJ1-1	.	TGCGCCAGCAGTGAGGGGGCCCGTTCGGACACTGATGCTTTCTTT	CASSEGARSDTDAFF
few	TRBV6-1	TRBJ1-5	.	TGTGCCAGCAGTCGACGGGGTCGGAGCAATCAGCCCCAGCATTTT	CASSRRGRSNQPQHF
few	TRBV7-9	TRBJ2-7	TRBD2	TGTGCCAGCAGCTTAGGGTCGGGGACTAGCGGACTACAAGACCTACGGGCCGAGCAGTACTTC	CASSLGSGTSGLQDLRAEQYF
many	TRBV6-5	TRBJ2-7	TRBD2	TGTGCCAGCAGTTACGGGAGACTAGCGGCTACCTACGAGCAGTACTTC	CASSYGRLAATYEQYF
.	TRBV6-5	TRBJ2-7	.	TGTGCCAGCAGTTGGTCGGACATAAACTACGAGCAGTACTTC	CASSWSDINYEQYF
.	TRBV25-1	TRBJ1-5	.	TGTGCCAGCAGCAATGGAGGGGTGAGCAATCAGCCCCAGCATTTT	CASSNGGVSNQPQHF
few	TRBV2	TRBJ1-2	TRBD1	TGTGCCAGCAGGAGGGGACAGACTAACTATGGCTACACCTTC	CASRRGQTNYGYTF
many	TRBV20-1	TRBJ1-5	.	TGCAGTGCGCGTCGGCAGGGCAATCAGCCCCAGCATTTT	CSARRQGNQPQHF
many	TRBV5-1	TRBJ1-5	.	TGTGCCAGCAGCGCCGGGAGAAATCAGCCCCAGCATTTT	CASSAGRNQPQHF
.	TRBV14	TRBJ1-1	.	TGTGCCAGCAGCTGGTTGGGACTGGTGAACACTGAAGCTTTCTTT	CASSWLGLVNTEAFF
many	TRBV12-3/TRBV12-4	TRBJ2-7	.	TGTGCCAGCAGTAGAGCAAGACGGATCGCCCACGAGCAGTACTTC	CASSRARRIAHEQYF
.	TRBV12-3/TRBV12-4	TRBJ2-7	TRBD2	TGTGCCAGCAGTCTAACAGGACTAGCGGGAGGCGAGCAGTACTTC	CASSLTGLAGGEQYF
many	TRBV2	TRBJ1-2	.	TGTGCCAGCAAAATCAGGGAGAATGGCTACACCTTC	CASKIRENGYTF
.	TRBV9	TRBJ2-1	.	TGTGCCAGCTCTAAGGGCTCCTACAATGAGCAGTTCTTC	CASSKGSYNEQFF
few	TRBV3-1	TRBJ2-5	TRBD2	TGTGCCAGCAGGGGAGCGGGGGAAGAGACCCAGTACTTC	CASRGAGEETQYF
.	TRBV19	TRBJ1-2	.	TGTGCCAGTAGTAGGGCCTTACGGTATGGCTACACCTTC	CASSRALRYGYTF
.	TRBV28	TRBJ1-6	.	TGTGCCAGCAGTTTATCTACGGATAATTCACCCCTCCACTTT	CASSLSTDNSPLHF
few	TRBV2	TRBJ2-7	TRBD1	TGTGCCAGCAGAGGACAGGGGGATGGCTACGAGCAGTACTTC	CASRGQGDGYEQYF
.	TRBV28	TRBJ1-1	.	TGTGCCAGCAGCCCTCCGGGAGGACCCATTGAAGCTTTCTTT	CASSPPGGPIEAFF
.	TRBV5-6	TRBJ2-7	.	TGTGCCAGCAGCTTGGCGGCAGACTACTCCTACGAGCAGTACTTC	CASSLAADYSYEQYF
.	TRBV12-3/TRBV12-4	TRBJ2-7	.	TGTGCCAGCAGTTTAGCCCTTGGAGGCTCCTACGAGCAGTACTTC	CASSLALGGSYEQYF
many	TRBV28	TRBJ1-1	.	TGTGCCAGCATACCCCCCGCTTTGGGGAGCGCTGAAGCTTTCTTT	CASIPPALGSAEAFF
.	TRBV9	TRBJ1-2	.	TGTGCCAGCAGCGTAGTTGCGGACGGGGGTTATGGCTACACCTTC	CASSVVADGGYGYTF
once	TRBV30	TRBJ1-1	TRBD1	TGTGCCTGGAGTTACAGGGGGCTGGAAAACACTGAAGCTTTCTTT	CAWSYRGLENTEAFF
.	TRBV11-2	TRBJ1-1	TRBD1	TGTGCCAGCAGCCACGGACCCGGGACAGGGGTTACTGAAGCTTTCTTT	CASSHGPGTGVTEAFF
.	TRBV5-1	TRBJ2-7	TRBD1	TGCGCCAGCTCCCCTACCCCCGGGACAGGGTCCTACGAGCAGCACTTC	CASSPTPGTGSYEQHF
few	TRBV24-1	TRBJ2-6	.	TGTGCCACCAGTAATGGGGCCAACGTCCTGACTTTC	CATSNGANVLTF
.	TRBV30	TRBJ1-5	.	TGTGCCTGGAGTGGGGGGTATAGCAATCAGCCCCAGCATTTT	CAWSGGYSNQPQHF
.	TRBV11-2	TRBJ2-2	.	TGTGCCAGCAGCGCAGTTTTCACCGGGGAGCTGTTTTTT	CASSAVFTGELFF
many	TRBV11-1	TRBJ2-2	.	TGTGCCAGCAGAAGGGGCGGGGAGCTGTTTTTT	CASRRGGELFF
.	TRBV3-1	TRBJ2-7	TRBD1	TGTGCCAGCAGCCAGGTTCCGGGACAGGGGTACGAGCAGTACTTC	CASSQVPGQGYEQYF